The TCR beta chain described here comes from a study of T cell changes during pregnancy in multiple sclerosis. Sequencing used immunoSEQ multiplex PCR; TCRdb keeps in-frame clones, though not all of them. This repertoire shows fewer than 45,000 clones, 70% to 90% found once; its top ten account for approximately 5.8%. The CDR3 totals 17 residues. Trimming removed 3 bases from V and 1 base from J, with 16 bases in between. CDR1 is SGDLS, CDR2 YYNGEE, per germline. The rearrangement uses TRBV9 and TRBJ2-2; D possibly corresponds to TRBD2 (6 bases). This clonotype was sampled from a female donor in good health, enrolled as a control in a pregnancy study. Sample: CD8+ T cells from peripheral blood mononuclear cells, taken after pregnancy. The CDR3 DNA sequence: TGTGCCAGCAGCGCCCCCGGAGGGTTTGAGAACACCGGGGAGCTGTTTTTT. Protein product: CASSAPGGFENTGELFF.